Listed below are T cell receptor beta chains from one sample, sequenced in a study of neurological immune-mediated disorders. TCRdb reprocessed the 5' RACE reads with MiXCR, giving one entry per CDR3 protein. Here the sample spans over 55,000 distinct CDR3 sequences, under 3% being singletons. The sample consisted of PBMCs. Receptors originate from a middle-aged man with multiple sclerosis. Both conserved end residues are trimmed from each CDR3. Each record gives: J gene, V gene, CDR3 protein.

TRBJ1-6 TRBV5-1 ASSSGQGSNNSPLH
TRBJ2-7 TRBV6-6 ASRHTGVVYEQY
TRBJ1-1 TRBV20-1 SARQGRWYTEAF
TRBJ1-1 TRBV3-1 ASSQGSGKGTEAF
TRBJ1-1 TRBV18 ASGQGASRNTEAF
TRBJ2-1 TRBV20-1 SARGVGYNEQF
TRBJ2-7 TRBV7-2 ASSLRLADEQY
TRBJ2-7 TRBV20-1 SARTLQSIYEQY
TRBJ1-4 TRBV5-1 ASSLVRGTNEKLF
TRBJ1-2 TRBV29-1 SVGQKLYGYT
TRBJ1-5 TRBV20-1 SARGFPSNQPQH
TRBJ1-2 TRBV20-1 SAREGGRGPLYGYT
TRBJ2-1 TRBV4-2 ASSQDLQSSGGVALF
TRBJ2-3 TRBV11-3 ASSRTPSTDTQY
TRBJ1-6 TRBV10-3 AISLDRSNNSPLH
TRBJ1-2 TRBV7-8 ASSPPGKYGYT
TRBJ2-2 TRBV6-5 ASSYGTTPDGELF
TRBJ1-2 TRBV6-2/TRBV6-3 ASSSRGQGGGYGYT
TRBJ2-7 TRBV6-2/TRBV6-3 ASSSPGLNYEQY
TRBJ1-1 TRBV6-5 ATRVQLDTEAF
TRBJ2-7 TRBV7-3 ASSLRWTGVSSYEQY
TRBJ2-3 TRBV5-1 ASSPGQSTDTQY
TRBJ1-1 TRBV7-2 ASSLAPASGTEAF
TRBJ2-7 TRBV5-1 ASRQGEEQY
TRBJ1-5 TRBV3-1 ASSLGQGWQPQH
TRBJ2-7 TRBV5-1 ASSLSRFSYEQY
TRBJ2-2 TRBV24-1 ATSGGQGGPGELF
TRBJ1-5 TRBV10-3 AISEAGSRTQN
TRBJ2-5 TRBV20-1 SARDRGGEETQY
TRBJ2-3 TRBV20-1 SARASGGAGDTQY
TRBJ1-1 TRBV12-3/TRBV12-4 ASSFQGGTEAF
TRBJ2-3 TRBV20-1 SARSPSGVTDTQY
TRBJ1-5 TRBV5-6 ASSRPGQPQH
TRBJ2-5 TRBV5-1 ASSTTQGARETQY
TRBJ2-3 TRBV20-1 SANNLLAGFTDTQY
TRBJ2-1 TRBV6-4 ASSEAGGYNEQF
TRBJ2-7 TRBV11-2 ASSLEAGWAYEQY
TRBJ2-7 TRBV5-1 ASSLDVFPNEQY
TRBJ1-2 TRBV7-2 ASSATGTAYGYT
TRBJ2-5 TRBV2 ASSERRNQENQY
TRBJ1-6 TRBV6-6 ASSEDGPARVHNSPLH
TRBJ2-3 TRBV5-6 ASSKLAGLTDTQY
TRBJ1-5 TRBV12-3/TRBV12-4 ASSPGSSNQPQH
TRBJ2-7 TRBV7-6 ASSPRGDSSYEQY
TRBJ1-5 TRBV7-9 ASSLAEISNQPQH
TRBJ2-2 TRBV5-1 ASSLGQGSVGELF
TRBJ1-1 TRBV19 ASRQGRNTEAF
TRBJ2-3 TRBV27 ASSSYGQVSTDTQY
TRBJ2-7 TRBV7-2 ASSLARLSYEQY
TRBJ1-4 TRBV12-3/TRBV12-4 ASSFAGNEKLF
TRBJ1-2 TRBV12-3/TRBV12-4 ASSFGNYGYT
TRBJ1-1 TRBV29-1 SVVSQRATEAF
TRBJ1-5 TRBV5-1 ASSSTGIDQPQH